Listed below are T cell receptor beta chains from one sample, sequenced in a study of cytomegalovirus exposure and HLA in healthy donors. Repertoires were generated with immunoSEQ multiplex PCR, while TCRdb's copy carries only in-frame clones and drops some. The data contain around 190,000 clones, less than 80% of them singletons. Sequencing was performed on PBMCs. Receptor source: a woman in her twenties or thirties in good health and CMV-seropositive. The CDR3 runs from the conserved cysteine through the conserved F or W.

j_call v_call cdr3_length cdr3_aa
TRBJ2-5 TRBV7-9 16 CASSHSPSGSGETQYF
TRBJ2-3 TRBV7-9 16 CASSPRRRTSTDTQYF
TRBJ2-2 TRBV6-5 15 CASSLIAGNTGELFF
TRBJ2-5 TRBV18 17 CASSNTLTGPSQETQYF
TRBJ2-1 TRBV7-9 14 CASSPLSGDNEQFF
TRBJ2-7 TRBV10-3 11 CATSGGHEQYF
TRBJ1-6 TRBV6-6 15 CASRTGTGYNSPLHF
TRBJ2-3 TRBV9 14 CASSPGTTTDTQYF
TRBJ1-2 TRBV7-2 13 CASSLKDSYGYTF
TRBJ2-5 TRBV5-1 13 CASSLPELETQYF
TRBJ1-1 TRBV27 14 CASTDVGANTEAFF
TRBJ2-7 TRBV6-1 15 CASKEAPESSYEQYF
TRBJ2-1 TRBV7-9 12 CASSSTGDEQFF
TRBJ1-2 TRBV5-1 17 CASSLRTPLFNNYGYTF
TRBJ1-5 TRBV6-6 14 CASSSRQGDQPQHF
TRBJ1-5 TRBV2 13 CASKQGINQPQHF
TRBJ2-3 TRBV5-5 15 CASSSQGFSTDTQYF
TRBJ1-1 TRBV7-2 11 CASSYDSEAFF
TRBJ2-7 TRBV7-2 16 CASSLVADRGLGEQYF
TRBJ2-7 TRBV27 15 CASSPLDYISYEQYF
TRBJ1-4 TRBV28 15 CASSSQGAGNEKLFF
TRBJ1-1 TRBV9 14 CASSGTGGNTEAFF
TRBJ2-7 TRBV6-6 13 CASSYGGIYEQYF
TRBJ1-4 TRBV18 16 CASSPRASATNEKLFF